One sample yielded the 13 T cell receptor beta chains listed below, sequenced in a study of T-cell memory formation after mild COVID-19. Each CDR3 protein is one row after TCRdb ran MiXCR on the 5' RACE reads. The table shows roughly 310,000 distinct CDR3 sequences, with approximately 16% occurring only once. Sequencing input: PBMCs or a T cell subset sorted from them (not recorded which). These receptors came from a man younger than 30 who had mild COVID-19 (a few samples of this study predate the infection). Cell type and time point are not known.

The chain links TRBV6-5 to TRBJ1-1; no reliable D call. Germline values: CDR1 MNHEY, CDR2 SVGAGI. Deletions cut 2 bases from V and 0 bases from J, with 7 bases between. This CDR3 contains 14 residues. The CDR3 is CASSYRAVNTEAFF. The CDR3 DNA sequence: TGTGCCAGCAGTTACAGGGCAGTGAACACTGAAGCTTTCTTT.

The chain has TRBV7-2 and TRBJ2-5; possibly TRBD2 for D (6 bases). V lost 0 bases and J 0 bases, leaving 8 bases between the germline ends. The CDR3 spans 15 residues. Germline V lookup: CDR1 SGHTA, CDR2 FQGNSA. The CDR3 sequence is CASSLASGHQETQYF. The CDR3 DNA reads TGTGCCAGCAGCTTAGCTAGCGGTCACCAAGAGACCCAGTACTTC.

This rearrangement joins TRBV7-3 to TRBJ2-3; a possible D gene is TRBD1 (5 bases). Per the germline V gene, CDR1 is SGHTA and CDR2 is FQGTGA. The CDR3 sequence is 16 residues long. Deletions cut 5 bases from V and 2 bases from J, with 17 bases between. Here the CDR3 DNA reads TGTGCCAGCAGCGCACGCCCTCAGGGTTACACAGATACGCAGTATTTT. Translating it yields CASSARPQGYTDTQYF.

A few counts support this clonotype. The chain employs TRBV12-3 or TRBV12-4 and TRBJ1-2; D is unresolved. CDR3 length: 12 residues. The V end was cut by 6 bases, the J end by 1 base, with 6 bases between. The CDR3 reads CASSWGNYGYTF. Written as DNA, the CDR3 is TGTGCCAGCAGCTGGGGTAACTATGGCTACACCTTC.

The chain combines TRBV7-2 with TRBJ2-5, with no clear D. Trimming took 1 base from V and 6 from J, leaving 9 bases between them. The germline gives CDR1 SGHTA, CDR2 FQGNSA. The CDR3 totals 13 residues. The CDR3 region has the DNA TGTGCCAGCAGCTTAGGGCAGAAGCAGACCCAGTACTTC. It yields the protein CASSLGQKQTQYF.

For the CDR3, the DNA is TGTGCCAGCAGCCCCACCGGGACAGGGAATCCTAGCACAGATACGCAGTATTTT. Translated, it gives CASSPTGTGNPSTDTQYF. The chain has TRBV7-3 and TRBJ2-3, with TRBD1 matching over 9 bases. Germline lookup yields CDR1 SGHTA and CDR2 FQGTGA. V gave up 5 bases and J gave up 0 bases; unmatched junction bases: 12. The CDR3 covers 18 residues. The full variable domain, in which reference TRBV7-3 and TRBJ2-3 provide the parts outside the CDR3, is GAGVSQTPSNKVTEKGKYVELRCDPISGHTALYWYRQSLGQGPEFLIYFQGTGAADDSGLPNDRFFAVRPEGSVSTLKIQRTERGDSAVYLCASSPTGTGNPSTDTQYFGPGTRLTVL.

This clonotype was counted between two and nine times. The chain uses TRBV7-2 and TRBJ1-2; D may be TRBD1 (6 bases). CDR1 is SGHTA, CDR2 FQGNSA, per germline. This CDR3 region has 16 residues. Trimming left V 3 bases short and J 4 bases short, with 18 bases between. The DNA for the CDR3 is TGTGCCAGCAGCTTTGCCTACGGCAGGGGCGGCTATGGCTACACCTTC. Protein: CASSFAYGRGGYGYTF. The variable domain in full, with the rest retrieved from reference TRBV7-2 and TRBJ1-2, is GAGVSQSPSNKVTEKGKDVELRCDPISGHTALYWYRQSLGQGLEFLIYFQGNSAPDKSGLPSDRFSAERTGGSVSTLTIQRTQQEDSAVYLCASSFAYGRGGYGYTFGSGTRLTVV.

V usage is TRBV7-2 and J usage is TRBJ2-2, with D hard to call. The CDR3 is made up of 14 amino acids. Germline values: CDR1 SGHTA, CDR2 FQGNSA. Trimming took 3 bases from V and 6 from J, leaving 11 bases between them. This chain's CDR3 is CASSFVYLAGELFF. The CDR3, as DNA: TGTGCCAGCAGCTTTGTGTATTTGGCCGGGGAGCTGTTTTTT.

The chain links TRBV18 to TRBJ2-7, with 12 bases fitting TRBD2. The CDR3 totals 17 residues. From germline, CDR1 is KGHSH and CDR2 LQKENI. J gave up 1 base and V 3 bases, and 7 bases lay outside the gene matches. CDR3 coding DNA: TGTGCCAGCTCACCCGCAACTAGCGGGGGGTATTCCTACGAGCAGTACTTC. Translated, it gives CASSPATSGGYSYEQYF.

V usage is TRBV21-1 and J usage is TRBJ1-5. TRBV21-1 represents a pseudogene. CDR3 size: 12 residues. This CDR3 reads CASTREWQPQHF. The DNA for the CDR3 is TGTGCCAGTACGAGGGAGTGGCAGCCCCAGCATTTT.

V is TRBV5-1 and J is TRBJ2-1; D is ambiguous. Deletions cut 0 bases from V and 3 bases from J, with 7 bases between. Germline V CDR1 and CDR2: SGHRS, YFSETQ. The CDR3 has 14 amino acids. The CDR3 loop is CASSLVSLYNEQFF. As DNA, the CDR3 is TGCGCCAGCAGCTTGGTTTCGCTCTACAATGAGCAGTTCTTC.

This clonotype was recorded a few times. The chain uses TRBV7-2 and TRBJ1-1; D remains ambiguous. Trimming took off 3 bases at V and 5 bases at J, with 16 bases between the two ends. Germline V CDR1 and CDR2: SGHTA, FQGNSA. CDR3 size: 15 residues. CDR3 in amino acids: CASSFPVASRTEAFF. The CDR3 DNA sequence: TGTGCCAGCAGCTTCCCGGTGGCGAGTAGGACTGAAGCTTTCTTT. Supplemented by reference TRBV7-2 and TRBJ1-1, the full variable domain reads GAGVSQSPSNKVTEKGKDVELRCDPISGHTALYWYRQSLGQGLEFLIYFQGNSAPDKSGLPSDRFSAERTGGSVSTLTIQRTQQEDSAVYLCASSFPVASRTEAFFGQGTRLTVV.

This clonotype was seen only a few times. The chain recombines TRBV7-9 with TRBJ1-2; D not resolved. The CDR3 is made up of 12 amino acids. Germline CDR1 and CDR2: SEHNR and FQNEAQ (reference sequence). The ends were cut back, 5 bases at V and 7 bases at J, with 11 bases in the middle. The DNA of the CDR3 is TGTGCCAGCAGCCCCCACCTGGGTGGCTACACCTTC. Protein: CASSPHLGGYTF.